This TCR beta chain was recorded in a study of blood T cells in healthy people across ages. With a J-beta primer mix and a sample-barcoded 5' primer, a second PCR ran 7 to 11 cycles. TCRdb re-called the 5' RACE reads through MiXCR, storing one row per CDR3 protein. Among 1,300,000 or so distinct CDR3 sequences, 45% to 70% were seen once, and the ten largest hold 5.5% to 8%. This clonotype was found a few times. Sequencing was carried out using blood. The clonotype originates from a man aged 18 to 29 in good health.

The CDR3 spells CASSEERTGGRYEQYF. As DNA, the CDR3 is TGTGCCAGCAGTGAAGAGAGGACAGGGGGTCGCTACGAGCAGTACTTC. The rearrangement links TRBV6-1 to TRBJ2-7; 10 bases fit TRBD1. This CDR3 is built from 16 residues. Trimming took 1 base from V and 3 from J; bases not matched to a gene: 6. Germline V gives CDR1 MNHNS, CDR2 SASEGT.